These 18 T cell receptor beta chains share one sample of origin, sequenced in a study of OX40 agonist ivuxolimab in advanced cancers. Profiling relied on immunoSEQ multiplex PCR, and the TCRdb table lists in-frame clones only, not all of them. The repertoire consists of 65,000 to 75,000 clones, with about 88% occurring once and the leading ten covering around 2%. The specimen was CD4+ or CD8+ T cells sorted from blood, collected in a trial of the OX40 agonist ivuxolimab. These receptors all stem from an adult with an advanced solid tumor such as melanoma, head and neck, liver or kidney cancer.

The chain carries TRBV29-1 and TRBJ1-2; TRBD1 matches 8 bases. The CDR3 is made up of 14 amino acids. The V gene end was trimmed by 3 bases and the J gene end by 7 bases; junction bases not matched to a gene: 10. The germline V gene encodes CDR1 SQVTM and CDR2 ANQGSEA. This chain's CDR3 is CSVDVQGATCGYTF. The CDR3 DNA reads TGCAGCGTTGATGTTCAGGGGGCTACCTGTGGCTACACCTTC.

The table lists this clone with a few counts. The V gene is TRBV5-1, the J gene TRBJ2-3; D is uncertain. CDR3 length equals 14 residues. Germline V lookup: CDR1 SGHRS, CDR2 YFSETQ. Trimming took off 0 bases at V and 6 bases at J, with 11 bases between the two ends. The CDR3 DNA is TGCGCCAGCAGCTTGGGGCCTCATGGCGATACGCAGTATTTT. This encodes CASSLGPHGDTQYF.

The chain's CDR3 is CASSLVRDNSPLHF. As DNA, the CDR3 is TGTGCCAGCAGCTTAGTCAGGGATAATTCACCCCTCCACTTT. The chain joins TRBV7-9 to TRBJ1-6, with TRBD1 as a possible D gene (5 bases). CDR3 size: 14 residues. V shed 1 base and J shed 5 bases, with 6 bases lying between them. The germline CDR1 and CDR2 sequences are SEHNR and FQNEAQ (reference sequence).

The CDR3 region is CASSAQRQGAAYEQYF. The CDR3 nucleotides are TGTGCCAGCAGCGCCCAACGACAGGGGGCAGCCTACGAGCAGTACTTC. V gene TRBV2 combines with J gene TRBJ2-7; 10 nucleotides line up with TRBD1. V dropped 6 bases and J dropped 2; count of bases not matched to a gene: 10. The CDR3 extends over 16 amino acids. In germline, CDR1 is SNHLY, CDR2 FYNNEI.

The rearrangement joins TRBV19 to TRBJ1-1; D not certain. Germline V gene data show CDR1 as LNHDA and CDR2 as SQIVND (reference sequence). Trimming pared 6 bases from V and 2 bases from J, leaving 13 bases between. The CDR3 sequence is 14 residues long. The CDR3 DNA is TGTGCCAGTAGCATTACCATTGTCAACACTGAAGCTTTCTTT. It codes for CASSITIVNTEAFF.

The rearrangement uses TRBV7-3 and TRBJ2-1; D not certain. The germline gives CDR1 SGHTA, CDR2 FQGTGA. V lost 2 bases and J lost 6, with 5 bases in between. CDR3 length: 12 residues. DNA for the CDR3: TGTGCCAGCAGCTTATTCCCCAATGAGCAGTTCTTC. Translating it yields CASSLFPNEQFF.

Written as DNA, the CDR3 is TGTGCCAGCCGAGAGGACAGGGAATCCTATAATTCACCCCTCCACTTT. Protein: CASREDRESYNSPLHF. The genes are TRBV2 and TRBJ1-6; TRBD1 agrees at 8 bases. This CDR3 is 16 amino acids long. The V and J ends lost 8 bases and 1 base, in that order; junction bases with no gene match: 7. Germline CDR1 reads SNHLY; CDR2 reads FYNNEI.

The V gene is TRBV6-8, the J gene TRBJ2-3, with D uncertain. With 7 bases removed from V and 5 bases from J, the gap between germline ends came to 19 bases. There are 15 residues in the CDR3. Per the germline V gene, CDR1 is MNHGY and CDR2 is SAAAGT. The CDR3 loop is CASTVPEGLGDTQYF. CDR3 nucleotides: TGTGCCAGCACGGTCCCGGAAGGGTTGGGAGATACGCAGTATTTT.

CDR3 sequence (DNA): TGTGCCAGCAGCCCTGGGGGACTAGCGGGAGTCAATGAGCAGTTCTTC. Residues: CASSPGGLAGVNEQFF. This sequence joins TRBV7-9 and TRBJ2-1, with 14 nucleotides matching TRBD2. Trimming took 5 bases from V and 6 from J; bases not matched to a gene: 6. Germline V CDR1 and CDR2: SEHNR, FQNEAQ (reference sequence). This CDR3 spans 16 amino acids.

In nucleotides, the CDR3 is TGTGCCAGCAGCTCCTCTAGCGGCTACAATGAGCAGTTCTTC. It is translated as CASSSSSGYNEQFF. This chain joins TRBV5-4 and TRBJ2-1, with TRBD2 matching over 7 bases. V was pared by 3 bases and J by 3 bases, with 3 bases of the junction left unmatched. The germline CDR1 and CDR2 sequences are SGHNT and YYREEE (reference sequence). The CDR3 sequence is 14 residues long.

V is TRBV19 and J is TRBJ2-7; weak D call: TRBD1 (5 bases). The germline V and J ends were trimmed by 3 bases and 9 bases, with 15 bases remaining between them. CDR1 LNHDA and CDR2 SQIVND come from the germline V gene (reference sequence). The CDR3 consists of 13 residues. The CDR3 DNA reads TGTGCCAGTAGTATCGGAGACAGCTACCGGCAGTACTTC. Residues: CASSIGDSYRQYF.

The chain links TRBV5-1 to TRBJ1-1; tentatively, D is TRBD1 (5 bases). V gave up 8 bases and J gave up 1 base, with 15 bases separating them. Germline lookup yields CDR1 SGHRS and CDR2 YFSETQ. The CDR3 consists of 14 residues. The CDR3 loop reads CARDTGTENTEAFF. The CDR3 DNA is TGCGCCAGAGACACCGGGACTGAGAACACTGAAGCTTTCTTT. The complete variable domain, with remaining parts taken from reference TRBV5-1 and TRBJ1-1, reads KAGVTQTPRYLIKTRGQQVTLSCSPISGHRSVSWYQQTPGQGLQFLFEYFSETQRNKGNFPGRFSGRQFSNSRSEMNVSTLELGDSALYLCARDTGTENTEAFFGQGTRLTVV.

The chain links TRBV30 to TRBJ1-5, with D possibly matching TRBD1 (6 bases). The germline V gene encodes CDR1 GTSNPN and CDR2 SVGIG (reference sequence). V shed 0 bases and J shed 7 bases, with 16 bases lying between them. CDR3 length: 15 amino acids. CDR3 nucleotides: TGTGCCTGGAGTGTTCGAGGGGGATCGCGGCAGCCCCAGCATTTT. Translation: CAWSVRGGSRQPQHF. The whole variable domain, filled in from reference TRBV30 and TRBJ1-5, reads SQTIHQWPATLVQPVGSPLSLECTVEGTSNPNLYWYRQAAGRGLQLLFYSVGIGQISSEVPQNLSASRPQDRQFILSSKKLLLSDSGFYLCAWSVRGGSRQPQHFGDGTRLSIL.

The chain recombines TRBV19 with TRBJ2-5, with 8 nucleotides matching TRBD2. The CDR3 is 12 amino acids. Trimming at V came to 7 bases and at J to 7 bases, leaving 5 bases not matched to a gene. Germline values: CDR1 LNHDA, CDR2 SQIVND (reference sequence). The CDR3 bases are TGTGCCAGTATGGCGGGAGGCGGGACCCAGTACTTC. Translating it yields CASMAGGGTQYF.

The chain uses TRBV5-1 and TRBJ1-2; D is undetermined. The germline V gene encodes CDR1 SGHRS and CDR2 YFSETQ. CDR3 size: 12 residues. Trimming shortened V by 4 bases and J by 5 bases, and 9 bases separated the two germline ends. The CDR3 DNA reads TGCGCCAGCAGCCTCCAAGGGTATGGCTACACCTTC. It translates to CASSLQGYGYTF.

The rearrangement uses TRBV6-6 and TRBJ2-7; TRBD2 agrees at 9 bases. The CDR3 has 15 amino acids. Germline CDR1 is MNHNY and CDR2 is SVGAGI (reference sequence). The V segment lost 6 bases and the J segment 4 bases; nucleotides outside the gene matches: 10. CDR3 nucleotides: TGTGCCAGCAGCGACATTTCAGCGGGGGGATACGAGCAGTACTTC. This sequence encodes CASSDISAGGYEQYF.

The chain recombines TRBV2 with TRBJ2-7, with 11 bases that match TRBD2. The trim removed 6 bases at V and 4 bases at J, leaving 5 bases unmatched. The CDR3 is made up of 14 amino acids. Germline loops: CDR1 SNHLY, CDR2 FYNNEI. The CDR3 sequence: CASSGLAGAYEQYF. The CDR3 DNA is TGTGCCAGCAGCGGACTAGCGGGCGCGTACGAGCAGTACTTC.

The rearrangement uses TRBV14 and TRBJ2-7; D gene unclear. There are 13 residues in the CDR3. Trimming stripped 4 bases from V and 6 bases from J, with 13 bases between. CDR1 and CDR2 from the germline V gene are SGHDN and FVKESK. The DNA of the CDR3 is TGTGCCAGCAGCCGGTTCTCGGTGGGCGAGCAGTACTTC. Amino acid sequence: CASSRFSVGEQYF.